This is a list of T cell receptor beta chains from one sample in a study of blood T cell repertoires in COVID-19. Measured with immunoSEQ multiplex PCR; TCRdb has only the in-frame clones, and not every one. The table shows about 150,000 clones, with around four fifths occurring only once. Input material: PBMCs or T cells enriched from blood (not recorded which). Receptors originate from a man aged 50-60 years who had recovered from COVID-19. The CDR3 runs from the conserved cysteine through the conserved F or W. Each record gives: clone size, V gene, D gene, J gene, CDR3 DNA, CDR3 protein. D genes are given only for firm matches. Not every row has a clone size; where given, it reads once, few, many or a size class.

clone_size: -; v_call: TRBV4-2; d_call: TRBD2; j_call: TRBJ2-3; cdr3_nt: TGTGCCAGCAGCCAAGATCTAGCGGGGCGGCGGGCAGATACGCAGTATTTT; cdr3_aa: CASSQDLAGRRADTQYF
clone_size: -; v_call: TRBV12-3/TRBV12-4; d_call: TRBD1; j_call: TRBJ2-5; cdr3_nt: TGTGCCAGCAGTGGGGGACAGGGGGAGACCCAGTACTTC; cdr3_aa: CASSGGQGETQYF
clone_size: once; v_call: TRBV10-2; d_call: -; j_call: TRBJ1-2; cdr3_nt: TGCGCCAGCAGTCCCACGGGAGATGAGCGTGGCTACACCTTC; cdr3_aa: CASSPTGDERGYTF
clone_size: once; v_call: TRBV29-1; d_call: TRBD1; j_call: TRBJ1-1; cdr3_nt: TGCAGCGTTGAAGGACAGGGGTTGGGGACTGAAGCTTTCTTT; cdr3_aa: CSVEGQGLGTEAFF
clone_size: -; v_call: TRBV3-1/TRBV3-2; d_call: -; j_call: TRBJ1-2; cdr3_nt: TGTGCCAGCAGCCAAGTTCCTGGGCTAGGGAGTGGCTACACCTTC; cdr3_aa: CASSQVPGLGSGYTF
clone_size: -; v_call: TRBV6-1; d_call: -; j_call: TRBJ1-6; cdr3_nt: TGTGCCAGCAGTGATGGGGGGAAGGTCTTCGGGTTAGGTAATTCACCCCTCCACTTT; cdr3_aa: CASSDGGKVFGLGNSPLHF
clone_size: -; v_call: TRBV5-1; d_call: TRBD1; j_call: TRBJ1-1; cdr3_nt: TGCGCCAGCACCCCACTACAGGGGGCTGGCACTGAAGCTTTCTTT; cdr3_aa: CASTPLQGAGTEAFF
clone_size: -; v_call: TRBV4-2; d_call: TRBD2; j_call: TRBJ2-2; cdr3_nt: TGTGCCAGCAGCCAAGATCGAGGAGCGGGGGGGCTTCCCGGGGAGCTGTTTTTT; cdr3_aa: CASSQDRGAGGLPGELFF
clone_size: -; v_call: TRBV5-6; d_call: TRBD1; j_call: TRBJ1-6; cdr3_nt: TGTGCCAGCAGCCTGGGGTCGTTGGGACAGCAAGCTTCACCCCTCCACTTT; cdr3_aa: CASSLGSLGQQASPLHF
clone_size: -; v_call: TRBV6-5; d_call: -; j_call: TRBJ2-2; cdr3_nt: TGTGCCAGCAGTTACCAAAAGAACACCGGGGAGCTGTTTTTT; cdr3_aa: CASSYQKNTGELFF
clone_size: -; v_call: TRBV7-8; d_call: -; j_call: TRBJ2-4; cdr3_nt: TGTGCCAGCAGTTATGGACAGATCCTAGCCAAAAACATTCAGTACTTC; cdr3_aa: CASSYGQILAKNIQYF
clone_size: -; v_call: TRBV5-6; d_call: -; j_call: TRBJ2-5; cdr3_nt: TGTGCCAGCAGCTTGACTAGTGGCGAGACCCAGTACTTC; cdr3_aa: CASSLTSGETQYF
clone_size: once; v_call: TRBV18; d_call: -; j_call: TRBJ1-1; cdr3_nt: TGTGCCAGCTCAGTACAGGGAATTCGTGACACTGAAGCTTTCTTT; cdr3_aa: CASSVQGIRDTEAFF
clone_size: -; v_call: TRBV4-2; d_call: -; j_call: TRBJ1-5; cdr3_nt: TGTGCCAGCAGCCAAGATGGGGGGGGAGGTAATCAGCCCCAGCATTTT; cdr3_aa: CASSQDGGGGNQPQHF
clone_size: -; v_call: TRBV19; d_call: -; j_call: TRBJ2-2; cdr3_nt: TGTGCCAGTACAACAGGAGTCGCGAACACCGGGGAGCTGTTTTTT; cdr3_aa: CASTTGVANTGELFF
clone_size: -; v_call: TRBV27; d_call: -; j_call: TRBJ1-1; cdr3_nt: TGTGCCAGCAGTTTATCGCAGGGTTTGAACACTGAAGCTTTCTTT; cdr3_aa: CASSLSQGLNTEAFF
clone_size: -; v_call: TRBV28; d_call: -; j_call: TRBJ2-5; cdr3_nt: TGTGCCAGCAGTTTACTTAGCTTCTTGGAGACCCAGTACTTC; cdr3_aa: CASSLLSFLETQYF
clone_size: -; v_call: TRBV12-5; d_call: -; j_call: TRBJ1-5; cdr3_nt: TGTGCTAGTGGTTTGGGGACTAATAGCAATCAGCCCCAGCATTTT; cdr3_aa: CASGLGTNSNQPQHF
clone_size: once; v_call: TRBV7-2; d_call: TRBD1; j_call: TRBJ2-5; cdr3_nt: TGTGCCAGCAGCAACCGGGACAGGGTGTACTTC; cdr3_aa: CASSNRDRVYF
clone_size: -; v_call: TRBV11-3; d_call: -; j_call: TRBJ2-2; cdr3_nt: TGTGCCAGCAGCTTAGTCACAGACACCGGGGAGCTGTTTTTT; cdr3_aa: CASSLVTDTGELFF
clone_size: once; v_call: TRBV5-1; d_call: TRBD1; j_call: TRBJ2-5; cdr3_nt: TGCGCCAGCAGCTACAGGGGAAACCAAGAGACCCAGTACTTC; cdr3_aa: CASSYRGNQETQYF
clone_size: -; v_call: TRBV20-1; d_call: TRBD2; j_call: TRBJ2-3; cdr3_nt: TGCAGTGCTAGTCTAGCGGGGACTAGCACAGATACGCAGTATTTT; cdr3_aa: CSASLAGTSTDTQYF
clone_size: -; v_call: TRBV7-2; d_call: -; j_call: TRBJ1-2; cdr3_nt: TGTGCCAGCAGCGACGACCCCAAGGGGGGCTACACCTTC; cdr3_aa: CASSDDPKGGYTF
clone_size: -; v_call: TRBV7-9; d_call: TRBD2; j_call: TRBJ2-3; cdr3_nt: TGTGCCAGCAGCTTACTAGCGGTTAGCACAGATACGCAGTATTTT; cdr3_aa: CASSLLAVSTDTQYF
clone_size: once; v_call: TRBV18; d_call: -; j_call: TRBJ1-4; cdr3_nt: TGTGCCAGCTCACCTACCCCCTTGAGTGTCGGTGAAAAACTGTTTTTT; cdr3_aa: CASSPTPLSVGEKLFF
clone_size: few; v_call: TRBV7-8; d_call: TRBD1; j_call: TRBJ1-2; cdr3_nt: TGTGCCAGCAGCTTAGGGGACAGGGCAGGTGGCTACACCTTC; cdr3_aa: CASSLGDRAGGYTF
clone_size: -; v_call: TRBV18; d_call: -; j_call: TRBJ1-1; cdr3_nt: TGTGCCAGCTCACTCCACAGGGACACTGAAGCTTTCTTT; cdr3_aa: CASSLHRDTEAFF
clone_size: -; v_call: TRBV18; d_call: -; j_call: TRBJ1-2; cdr3_nt: TGTGCCAGCTCACCGGCCGCTGTAAGTGGCTACACCTTC; cdr3_aa: CASSPAAVSGYTF
clone_size: -; v_call: TRBV5-1; d_call: TRBD1; j_call: TRBJ1-1; cdr3_nt: TGCGCCAGCAGCTTGGGGACAGGTGGAGCTTTCTTT; cdr3_aa: CASSLGTGGAFF
clone_size: -; v_call: TRBV13; d_call: -; j_call: TRBJ2-2; cdr3_nt: TGTGCCAGCAGCCCAGTCGGGGGGGAGCTGTTTTTT; cdr3_aa: CASSPVGGELFF
clone_size: many; v_call: TRBV20-1; d_call: -; j_call: TRBJ2-1; cdr3_nt: TGCAGTGCTTTGACAGTCGAGCAGTTCTTC; cdr3_aa: CSALTVEQFF
clone_size: -; v_call: TRBV2; d_call: TRBD1; j_call: TRBJ1-5; cdr3_nt: TGTGCCAGCAGCCCCATTGGGGGACAGGGGAATCAGCCCCAGCATTTT; cdr3_aa: CASSPIGGQGNQPQHF
clone_size: -; v_call: TRBV9; d_call: TRBD2; j_call: TRBJ2-5; cdr3_nt: TGTGCCAGCAGCGTAGGAGGAGCGGGGGTCCAAGAGACCCAGTACTTC; cdr3_aa: CASSVGGAGVQETQYF
clone_size: -; v_call: TRBV9; d_call: -; j_call: TRBJ1-1; cdr3_nt: TGTGCCAGTTCTAAACAGGGATACATGAACACTGAAGCTTTCTTT; cdr3_aa: CASSKQGYMNTEAFF
clone_size: -; v_call: TRBV5-5; d_call: TRBD1; j_call: TRBJ2-3; cdr3_nt: TGTGCCAGCAGCCCCGACAGGGTCACAGATACGCAGTATTTT; cdr3_aa: CASSPDRVTDTQYF
clone_size: -; v_call: TRBV5-6; d_call: TRBD1; j_call: TRBJ2-7; cdr3_nt: TGTGCCAGCAGCTTGCCCTTGACCGACAGGGCGCCCAATAACGAGCAGTACTTC; cdr3_aa: CASSLPLTDRAPNNEQYF
clone_size: -; v_call: TRBV19; d_call: -; j_call: TRBJ1-5; cdr3_nt: TGTGCCAGTAGTACAGGACTTGAGGGCAATCAGCCCCAGCATTTT; cdr3_aa: CASSTGLEGNQPQHF
clone_size: -; v_call: TRBV12-3/TRBV12-4; d_call: -; j_call: TRBJ2-1; cdr3_nt: TGTGCCAGCAGTCGGACTGGGAATGAGCAGTTCTTC; cdr3_aa: CASSRTGNEQFF
clone_size: -; v_call: TRBV7-8; d_call: -; j_call: TRBJ1-4; cdr3_nt: TGTGCCAGCAGCTTAGCCGGGACTTCCAATGAAAAACTGTTTTTT; cdr3_aa: CASSLAGTSNEKLFF
clone_size: -; v_call: TRBV7-2; d_call: TRBD1; j_call: TRBJ1-2; cdr3_nt: TGTGCCAGCAGCCGGGACAGGCATAGCGGTGGCTACACCTTC; cdr3_aa: CASSRDRHSGGYTF
clone_size: -; v_call: TRBV21-1; d_call: -; j_call: TRBJ2-5; cdr3_nt: TGTGCCAGCAGCCGACTAGCGGTAGAGACCCAGTACTTC; cdr3_aa: CASSRLAVETQYF
clone_size: -; v_call: TRBV3-1/TRBV3-2; d_call: TRBD1; j_call: TRBJ2-3; cdr3_nt: TGTGCCAGCAGCCGGGACAGGGGCACAGATACGCAGTATTTT; cdr3_aa: CASSRDRGTDTQYF
clone_size: -; v_call: TRBV5-1; d_call: TRBD1; j_call: TRBJ2-2; cdr3_nt: TGCGCCAGCAGCCTAGGACAGGGATCCACCGGGGAGCTGTTTTTT; cdr3_aa: CASSLGQGSTGELFF
clone_size: once; v_call: TRBV3-1/TRBV3-2; d_call: TRBD1; j_call: TRBJ1-6; cdr3_nt: TGTGCCAGCAGCCAAACCCGGACAGGGGCTTCACCCCTCCACTTT; cdr3_aa: CASSQTRTGASPLHF
clone_size: once; v_call: TRBV9; d_call: -; j_call: TRBJ1-5; cdr3_nt: TGTGCCAGCAGCCCCGAGCCAGGGCTTTCGGGTCAGCCCCAGCATTTT; cdr3_aa: CASSPEPGLSGQPQHF